This TCR beta chain derives from a study of blood T cell repertoires in COVID-19. About the research overall: The analysed material was cDNA or gDNA that came from T cells, B-cell-depleted T cells, or PBMCs.

This clone was recorded a few times. Generated by immunoSEQ multiplex PCR, the TCRdb table keeps only in-frame clones and is missing some. Here the sample spans more than 200,000 clones, more than 65% being singletons. This CDR3 contains 14 residues. Germline V gives CDR1 MNHNY, CDR2 SVGAGI (reference sequence). Trimming shortened V by 2 bases and J by 4 bases, and 11 bases separated the two germline ends. The material sequenced was peripheral blood. The chain couples TRBV6-6 to TRBJ1-2; tentatively, D is TRBD1 (5 bases). The receptor was derived from a woman aged 35 to 49 who had recovered from COVID-19. The CDR3 sequence: CASSYGGESYGYTF. DNA for the CDR3: TGTGCCAGCAGTTACGGGGGGGAGAGCTATGGCTACACCTTC.